The 27 T cell receptor beta chains listed next were all sequenced from one sample in a study of Ad26.COV2.S vaccination and SARS-CoV-2 variants (dated by TCRdb to the early 2020s). The treatment or condition label, as the study defines it: about 20 received Ad26.COV2.S at low or high dose, single or two shots; 5 received placebo; per-sample allocation not given. For vaccine and placebo recipients, repertoires were sequenced using samples collected on day 63 after the first injection. Libraries came from the immunoSEQ multiplex PCR assay. Drawn from immuneACCESS, this table holds only the in-frame rearrangements with V and J called that TCRdb kept. Clones are partly lost; checked studies trace under half to an unresolved V gene and leave the rest unexplained. The sample yields about 470,000 clones; roughly 87% were counted once. About 4.4% of the sample is taken by the ten largest. This specimen was peripheral blood, taken in a trial of Ad26.COV2.S vaccine versus placebo. These TCRs come from a person between 18 and 65 years old who received the Ad26.COV2.S COVID-19 vaccine or a placebo.

The chain is built from TRBV18 and TRBJ1-2; D unclear. The CDR3 runs to 13 residues. The V end lost 3 bases, the J end lost 3 bases, and 8 bases lay between the germline ends. Germline assignment: CDR1 KGHSH and CDR2 LQKENI. Here the CDR3 reads CASSPPVDYGYTF. The CDR3 nucleotides are TGTGCCAGCTCACCCCCGGTTGACTATGGCTACACCTTC.

This clone was recorded only once. The chain combines TRBV6-2 or TRBV6-3 with TRBJ1-1, with a possible D match to TRBD1 (5 bases). The CDR3 length is 12 residues. Germline CDR1 MNHEY, CDR2 SVGEGT. V lost 7 bases and J lost 7, with 13 bases in between. The CDR3 region is CASTPDGGEAFF. The CDR3 nucleotides are TGTGCCAGCACCCCTGACGGGGGTGAAGCTTTCTTT.

This chain connects TRBV6-2 or TRBV6-3 to TRBJ1-5; 7 nucleotides match TRBD1. The CDR3 is 17 residues long. With 2 bases clipped from V and 3 bases from J, the junction kept 10 bases outside the gene matches. CDR1 and CDR2 (germline): MNHEY, SVGEGT. CDR3 sequence reads: CASSYAPGQAPNQPQHF. CDR3 nucleotides: TGTGCCAGCAGTTACGCCCCCGGACAGGCCCCCAATCAGCCCCAGCATTTT.

V and J are TRBV19 and TRBJ2-7, with a weak D call TRBD1 (5 bases). V lost 1 base and J 3 bases, leaving 13 bases between the germline ends. CDR1 is LNHDA and CDR2 is SQIVND in the germline V gene (reference sequence). The CDR3 extends over 15 amino acids. The CDR3 spells CASSIGEGDGYEQYF. CDR3 coding DNA: TGTGCCAGTAGTATAGGGGAAGGGGATGGCTACGAGCAGTACTTC.

This rearrangement joins TRBV19 to TRBJ1-4; TRBD1 is a possible D gene (5 bases). CDR3 length: 15 residues. Germline V gives CDR1 LNHDA, CDR2 SQIVND (reference sequence). With 6 bases removed from V and 2 bases from J, the gap between germline ends came to 13 bases. In DNA form, the CDR3 reads TGTGCCAGTAGGGGGACGGGCGCGACTAATGAAAAACTGTTTTTT. The encoded protein is CASRGTGATNEKLFF.

V usage is TRBV27 and J usage is TRBJ2-7; the D gene is possibly TRBD1 (5 bases). Deletions cut 5 bases from V and 7 bases from J, with 9 bases between. The germline V gene has CDR1 MNHEY and CDR2 SMNVEV (reference sequence). The CDR3 runs to 11 residues. This CDR3 reads CASSLRQEQYF. The CDR3 region has the DNA TGTGCCAGCAGTCTTCGACAGGAGCAGTACTTC.

The chain uses TRBV12-2 and TRBJ1-1. TRBV12-2 is reported as a pseudogene. This CDR3 has 14 residues. CDR3 residues: CASPTGRENTEAFF. The CDR3 nucleotides read TGTGCAAGTCCCACGGGACGGGAGAACACTGAAGCTTTCTTT.

The CDR3 is CASSERIRGSYNEQFF. The CDR3, as DNA: TGTGCCAGCAGTGAACGAATTCGCGGATCCTACAATGAGCAGTTCTTC. V is TRBV6-1 and J is TRBJ2-1; D gene ambiguous. CDR3 length equals 16 residues. Germline loops: CDR1 MNHNS, CDR2 SASEGT. The V and J ends lost 2 bases and 1 base respectively, with 12 bases between them.

This chain joins TRBV6-2 or TRBV6-3 and TRBJ2-1; TRBD2 agrees at 9 bases. Germline V gene lookup returns CDR1 MNHEY and CDR2 SVGEGT. There are 14 residues in the CDR3. The ends lost 4 bases at V and 8 bases at J; junction bases unmatched: 6. The CDR3, as DNA: TGTGCCAGCAGTTTCGAGCGGGAGGTCGATGAGCAGTTCTTC. Encoded protein: CASSFEREVDEQFF.

The chain employs TRBV11-3 and TRBJ2-3, with 13 bases lining up with TRBD2. This CDR3 is built from 16 residues. In germline, CDR1 is SGHNT, CDR2 YENEEA. Losses at the gene ends were 6 bases for V and 1 base for J; bases not matched to a gene: 4. The CDR3 nucleotides are TGTGCCAGCAGTAGACTAGCGGGAGGACGCACAGATACGCAGTATTTT. Its protein is CASSRLAGGRTDTQYF.

The CDR3 loop is CASTLQSASGSGEQFF. CDR3 coding DNA: TGTGCCAGCACTCTCCAATCGGCCTCCGGGTCCGGTGAGCAGTTCTTC. The chain uses TRBV28 and TRBJ2-1; D is unresolved. The ends were cut back, 7 bases at V and 9 bases at J, with 25 bases in the middle. The germline V gene encodes CDR1 MDHEN and CDR2 SYDVKM. The CDR3 covers 16 residues.

CDR3 in amino acids: CASNRGYGYTF. The CDR3 DNA is TGTGCCAGTAACAGGGGATATGGCTACACCTTC. The chain is built from TRBV19 and TRBJ1-2; 7 bases match TRBD1. V dropped 7 bases and J dropped 5; count of bases not matched to a gene: 1. The CDR3 totals 11 residues. Germline V gene data show CDR1 as LNHDA and CDR2 as SQIVND (reference sequence).

The rearrangement uses TRBV25-1 and TRBJ1-5; 8 positions match TRBD1. The ends lost 4 bases at V and 6 bases at J; junction bases unmatched: 5. The CDR3 consists of 14 residues. Germline CDR1 MGHDK, CDR2 SYGVNS. In DNA, the CDR3 is TGTGCCAGCAGTGTGCAGGGGGCGATTCAGCCCCAGCATTTT. Translation gives CASSVQGAIQPQHF.

Concerning this clone: The same CDR3 also results from other DNA sequences found in this sample. The chain employs TRBV5-6 and TRBJ2-7; 8 nucleotides match TRBD1. Unmatched junction bases numbered 4, after V lost 1 base and J lost 1 base. Germline assignment: CDR1 SGHDT and CDR2 YYEEEE. CDR3 size: 15 residues. CDR3 in DNA: TGTGCCAGCAGCTTGCCCGGGACAGGTTCCTACGAGCAGTACTTC. Encoded protein: CASSLPGTGSYEQYF.

The chain has TRBV7-9 and TRBJ2-1; 10 bases align to TRBD2. Germline CDR1 is SEHNR and CDR2 is FQNEAQ (reference sequence). The CDR3 totals 16 residues. Trimming took 2 bases from V and 2 from J; bases not matched to a gene: 3. CDR3 nucleotides: TGTGCCAGCAGCTTAAGGCTAGCGGGGGCCTACAATGAGCAGTTCTTC. Protein: CASSLRLAGAYNEQFF.

The V gene is TRBV27, the J gene TRBJ2-7; no definite D call. This CDR3 has 13 residues. The ends were cut back, 1 base at V and 3 bases at J, with 7 bases in the middle. Germline V gene sequence: CDR1 MNHEY, CDR2 SMNVEV (reference sequence). The CDR3 sequence: CASSLFARYEQYF. The CDR3, as DNA: TGTGCCAGCAGTTTATTTGCACGCTACGAGCAGTACTTC.

J is TRBJ1-1 and V is TRBV7-9; D uncertain. The V gene's germline CDR1 is SEHNR and CDR2 FQNEAQ (reference sequence). The V gene lost 5 bases and the J gene lost 2 bases, with 9 bases spanning the gap. The CDR3 covers 13 residues. The CDR3 DNA follows: TGTGCCAGCAGCCAGGATCCTAACACTGAAGCTTTCTTT. Translating gives CASSQDPNTEAFF.

This chain links TRBV6-2 or TRBV6-3 with TRBJ1-5; D remains unclear. V lost 2 bases, J lost 10 bases, and 12 bases lay in between. The CDR3 is 13 residues long. Germline-derived CDR1 and CDR2 are MNHEY and SVGEGT. CDR3 coding DNA: TGTGCCAGCAGTTACCTTACACAGAGTCCCCAGCATTTT. Its translation: CASSYLTQSPQHF.

V usage is TRBV2 and J usage is TRBJ2-4; D perhaps matches TRBD2 (6 bases). V was clipped by 4 bases and J by 4 bases, with 8 bases between them. The CDR3 is 13 residues long. The germline V gene has CDR1 SNHLY and CDR2 FYNNEI. The CDR3 loop is CASSVREKNIQYF. CDR3 coding DNA: TGTGCCAGCAGTGTTCGGGAGAAAAACATTCAGTACTTC.

The V call is TRBV6-2 or TRBV6-3, the J call TRBJ2-7, with TRBD1 identical over 9 bases. Trimming removed 6 bases from V and 3 bases from J; junction bases left unmatched: 9. Germline CDR1 and CDR2: MNHEY and SVGEGT. The length of the CDR3 is 15 residues. The CDR3 DNA is TGTGCCAGCAGCCCTCCGACAGGGGGTATCTACGAGCAGTACTTC. It specifies CASSPPTGGIYEQYF.

The V gene is TRBV3-1 (or the pseudogene TRBV3-2), the J gene TRBJ1-3, with D maybe TRBD1 (5 bases). With 1 base removed from V and 6 bases from J, the gap between germline ends came to 13 bases. This CDR3 is built from 15 residues. CDR1 and CDR2 from the germline V gene are LGHDT and YNNKEL (reference sequence). The CDR3 sequence is CASSQGQGRLNTIYF. DNA of the CDR3: TGTGCCAGCAGCCAAGGGCAGGGAAGGCTAAACACCATATATTTT.

This clone was seen only once. The chain has TRBV29-1 and TRBJ1-4; D is perhaps TRBD1 (6 bases). V was clipped by 3 bases and J by 8 bases, with 13 bases between them. Germline V gene lookup returns CDR1 SQVTM and CDR2 ANQGSEA. The CDR3 contains 13 residues. CDR3 nucleotide sequence: TGCAGCGTTGAGGACAGAGGAGGCGAAAAACTGTTTTTT. Its translation: CSVEDRGGEKLFF.

V gene TRBV28 combines with J gene TRBJ2-6, with TRBD1 as a possible D gene (6 bases). This CDR3 has 19 amino acids. Germline CDR1 is MDHEN and CDR2 is SYDVKM. The V end lost 4 bases, the J end lost 0 bases, and 19 bases lay between the germline ends. CDR3 coding DNA: TGTGCCAGCAGTTCCCCTATCGACAGGTCAATCTCTGGGGCCAACGTCCTGACTTTC. It codes for CASSSPIDRSISGANVLTF.

The CDR3, as DNA: TGTGCCAGCAGCCAACGGGCGACCGGGGAGCTGTTTTTT. Translation gives CASSQRATGELFF. The chain links TRBV3-1 (or the pseudogene TRBV3-2) to TRBJ2-2, with D hard to call. This CDR3 comprises 13 residues. The V and J ends lost 2 bases and 5 bases respectively, with 6 bases between them. In germline, CDR1 is LGHDT, CDR2 YNNKEL (reference sequence).

J is TRBJ1-5 and V is TRBV19; TRBD1 is a possible D gene (5 bases). CDR1 LNHDA and CDR2 SQIVND come from the germline V gene (reference sequence). The CDR3 consists of 17 residues. Trimming removed 4 bases at V and 5 bases at J, with 21 bases between. The DNA of the CDR3 is TGTGCCAGTAGTACTCCCTGGGGCAGGGTTGGTGATCAGCCCCAGCATTTT. Residues: CASSTPWGRVGDQPQHF. Full variable domain (rest looked up from reference TRBV19 and TRBJ1-5): DGGITQSPKYLFRKEGQNVTLSCEQNLNHDAMYWYRQDPGQGLRLIYYSQIVNDFQKGDIAEGYSVSREKKESFPLTVTSAQKNPTAFYLCASSTPWGRVGDQPQHFGDGTRLSIL.

For this clone: This sample also contains other DNA sequences that code for the same CDR3. J is TRBJ1-4 and V is TRBV3-1 (or the pseudogene TRBV3-2), with TRBD1 matching 7 bases. CDR3 size: 14 residues. V trimming: 1 base; J trimming: 7 bases; junction bases outside the gene matches: 3. CDR1 is LGHDT, CDR2 YNNKEL, per germline (reference sequence). The CDR3 DNA reads TGTGCCAGCAGCCAAGCAGGGGGGGGTGAAAAACTGTTTTTT. Translated, it gives CASSQAGGGEKLFF.

This rearrangement joins TRBV4-2 to TRBJ2-3; D uncertain. Germline V gene sequence: CDR1 LGHNA, CDR2 YNFKEQ. Trimming cost V 0 bases and J 3 bases, with 4 bases left between them. The CDR3 length is 13 residues. As DNA, the CDR3 is TGTGCCAGCAGCCAAGAAGGGACAGATACGCAGTATTTT. Its protein is CASSQEGTDTQYF.